Below are 27 T cell receptor beta chains sequenced from a single sample in a study of T cell repertoires in cytomegalovirus infection. Which antigens these TCRs recognize remains unknown. TCRdb re-analysed the reads in MiXCR, keeping a single row per CDR3 protein. Of nearly 700,000 distinct CDR3 sequences listed, around 30% were seen once; the top ten hold 15% to 20%. Here the sequenced sample was cultured PBMCs, taken from culture after CMV antigen stimulation. These receptor sequences come from a human donor in good health (CMV status not recorded). Some clones in this sample may be carry-over from other donors' samples.

This sequence joins TRBV10-3 and TRBJ2-3; 8 bases agree with TRBD2. Germline-derived CDR1 and CDR2 are ENHRY and SYGVKD. The CDR3 consists of 17 residues. V lost 10 bases, J lost 4 bases, and 19 bases stayed unmatched. DNA for the CDR3: TGTGCCACATCAAACCTCCCGTTAGCGGGGAGGGCAGATACGCAGTATTTT. Translating gives CATSNLPLAGRADTQYF.

This clonotype was observed a few times. The chain couples TRBV28 to TRBJ2-3, with TRBD1 as a possible D gene (7 bases). Germline assignment: CDR1 MDHEN and CDR2 SYDVKM. Deletions cut 8 bases from V and 0 bases from J, with 21 bases between. This CDR3 has 17 amino acids. In DNA form, the CDR3 reads TGTGCCAGCCCTCCTTTTGGGGGGACAGTCAGCACAGATACGCAGTATTTT. Amino acids: CASPPFGGTVSTDTQYF.

Only a few counts were recorded for this clonotype. CDR3 amino acids: CASSPGQVPVRGGYTF. In DNA, the CDR3 is TGCGCCAGCAGCCCCGGACAGGTACCTGTACGTGGTGGCTACACCTTC. This chain links TRBV4-1 with TRBJ1-2; 7 bases agree with TRBD1. The germline CDR1 and CDR2 sequences are MGHRA and YSYEKL. Trimming cost V 4 bases and J 7 bases; bases outside gene matches: 15. CDR3 length: 16 amino acids.

The V and J genes are TRBV4-1 and TRBJ2-3; 9 nucleotides agree with TRBD2. The CDR3 loop spans 16 amino acids. Trimming cost V 0 bases and J 2 bases; bases outside gene matches: 3. Germline V gene sequence: CDR1 MGHRA, CDR2 YSYEKL. The CDR3: CASSQEVAGATDTQYF. For the CDR3, the DNA is TGCGCCAGCAGCCAAGAGGTAGCGGGGGCCACAGATACGCAGTATTTT.

This clonotype was observed a few times. A read error may produce the germline difference seen at one junction end. The rearrangement links TRBV27 to TRBJ2-7; D not resolved. In germline, CDR1 is MNHEY, CDR2 SMNVEV (reference sequence). CDR3 length: 15 residues. The CDR3 DNA follows: TGTCCCAGCAGTTTATCTTCCCTTCGGGCCTACGAGCAGTACTTC. It specifies CPSSLSSLRAYEQYF.

The chain joins TRBV19 to TRBJ2-2, with 11 bases aligning to TRBD1. Losses at the gene ends were 2 bases for V and 0 bases for J; bases not matched to a gene: 8. The germline V gene encodes CDR1 LNHDA and CDR2 SQIVND (reference sequence). The CDR3 runs to 19 residues. In nucleotides, the CDR3 is TGTGCCAGTAGTATAAGCTGGGGACAGGGGGAGCCGAACACCGGGGAGCTGTTTTTT. Protein product: CASSISWGQGEPNTGELFF.

The V call is TRBV4-3, the J call TRBJ1-1; D is possibly TRBD1 (5 bases). The CDR3 has 14 residues. V was shortened by 5 bases and J by 1 base, with 11 bases between the two germline ends. Per germline, CDR1 LGHNA and CDR2 YSLEER. CDR3 loop: CASSFRQPNTEAFF. The DNA of the CDR3 is TGCGCCAGCAGCTTTAGACAGCCGAACACTGAAGCTTTCTTT.

This clonotype was seen many times. The chain has TRBV7-9 and TRBJ2-7, with D tentatively TRBD2 (6 bases). This CDR3 region has 18 residues. The V gene's germline CDR1 is SEHNR and CDR2 FQNEAQ (reference sequence). V was trimmed by 2 bases and J by 2 bases, leaving 22 bases between them. As DNA, the CDR3 is TGTGCCAGCAGCTTACTGAACCTGACTAAGCGGGCCCCCTACGAGCAGTACTTC. Residues: CASSLLNLTKRAPYEQYF.

This clonotype was seen once. This chain connects TRBV6-8 to TRBJ2-7; D unresolved. Germline V gene sequence: CDR1 MNHGY, CDR2 SAAAGT. The CDR3 is 11 amino acids. Trimming stripped 8 bases from V and 2 bases from J, with 7 bases between. CDR3 sequence: CASAAAYEQYF. The DNA for the CDR3 is TGTGCCAGCGCCGCGGCCTACGAGCAGTACTTC.

This clonotype was counted a few times. The rearrangement joins TRBV10-2 to TRBJ2-1, with 7 bases matching TRBD1. The CDR3 loop spans 13 amino acids. In germline, CDR1 is WSHSY, CDR2 SAAADI. Germline trimming cut 8 bases from V and 9 bases from J; bases unmatched to any gene: 10. CDR3 residues: CASLTGRQGEQFF. The DNA for the CDR3 is TGCGCCAGCCTAACAGGGAGACAGGGTGAGCAGTTCTTC.

The rearrangement joins TRBV6-2 or TRBV6-3 to TRBJ2-1, with D tentatively TRBD2 (6 bases). The CDR3 is 12 amino acids. V lost 6 bases and J lost 10, with 13 bases in between. Germline loops: CDR1 MNHEY, CDR2 SVGEGT. CDR3 nucleotide sequence: TGTGCCAGCAGGCGGGGAGTAAGAGAGCAGTTCTTC. Translated: CASRRGVREQFF.

For the CDR3, the DNA is TGCAGTGCCCCGTATGGACAGGATCCTAATGAGCAGTTCTTC. Its translation: CSAPYGQDPNEQFF. The chain has TRBV20-1 and TRBJ2-1; 7 bases agree with TRBD1. V dropped 6 bases and J dropped 7; count of bases not matched to a gene: 12. This CDR3 region has 14 residues. Germline CDR1 and CDR2: DFQATT and SNEGSKA (reference sequence).

This clonotype was seen more than once but under ten times. CDR3 in DNA: TGCGCCAGCAGCCATGGTCGGATCTCCTACGAGCAGTACTTC. As protein: CASSHGRISYEQYF. The J gene is TRBJ2-7, the V gene TRBV4-3; D gene unclear. Germline CDR1 LGHNA, CDR2 YSLEER. Trimming took 3 bases from V and 0 from J, leaving 9 bases between them. The CDR3 spans 14 residues.

The chain joins TRBV15 to TRBJ2-3, with D perhaps TRBD2 (5 bases). Trimming cost V 0 bases and J 6 bases, with 7 bases left between them. This CDR3 is 13 amino acids long. Germline assignment: CDR1 LNHNV and CDR2 YYDKDF (reference sequence). In nucleotides, the CDR3 is TGTGCCACCAGCAGAGAGGAGGAGGATACGCAGTATTTT. It yields the protein CATSREEEDTQYF.

The rearrangement joins TRBV19 to TRBJ1-1; 9 bases map to TRBD1. CDR3 size: 13 residues. V lost 8 bases, J lost 2 bases, and 3 bases stayed unmatched. Germline CDR1 is LNHDA and CDR2 is SQIVND (reference sequence). The CDR3 DNA follows: TGTGCCAGTGATACAGGGGGCAACACTGAAGCTTTCTTT. Its translation is CASDTGGNTEAFF. Supplemented by reference TRBV19 and TRBJ1-1, the full variable domain reads DGGITQSPKYLFRKEGQNVTLSCEQNLNHDAMYWYRQDPGQGLRLIYYSQIVNDFQKGDIAEGYSVSREKKESFPLTVTSAQKNPTAFYLCASDTGGNTEAFFGQGTRLTVV.

DNA for the CDR3: TGTGCCAGCCACCGTGCGGCTAGCTCCTACAATGAGCAGTTCTTC. Translating it yields CASHRAASSYNEQFF. The chain uses TRBV6-1 and TRBJ2-1; D remains ambiguous. The CDR3 extends over 15 amino acids. V dropped 8 bases and J dropped 0 bases, with 14 bases sitting between them. The germline V gene encodes CDR1 MNHNS and CDR2 SASEGT.

This clonotype was detected only once. The chain employs TRBV2 and TRBJ1-4; unclear D gene. Trimming removed 3 bases from V and 7 bases from J, with 15 bases in between. CDR1 and CDR2 from the germline V gene are SNHLY and FYNNEI. The CDR3 spans 15 residues. The CDR3 coding sequence is TGTGCCAGCAGTGAGCAGGCCCGACGGCGTGAAAAACTGTTTTTT. Translating gives CASSEQARRREKLFF.

V is TRBV20-1 and J is TRBJ1-2; tentatively, D is TRBD1 (5 bases). Germline CDR1 DFQATT, CDR2 SNEGSKA (reference sequence). There are 13 residues in the CDR3. The ends were cut back, 4 bases at V and 4 bases at J, with 13 bases in the middle. DNA of the CDR3: TGCAGTGCTAAGCCTGCAGGGCCCTATGGCTACACCTTC. Its protein is CSAKPAGPYGYTF.

This chain links TRBV4-3 with TRBJ2-7, with TRBD1 as a possible D gene (6 bases). The germline V gene has CDR1 LGHNA and CDR2 YSLEER. The CDR3 is 16 residues long. Trimming pared 0 bases from V and 3 bases from J, leaving 15 bases between. CDR3 loop: CASSQDLRDTNYEQYF. The CDR3 DNA reads TGCGCCAGCAGCCAAGACCTACGGGACACGAACTACGAGCAGTACTTC.

In DNA, the CDR3 is TGTGCCAGCAGTCACCCACGACAGGGCTTAGGGGAGCTGTTTTTT. Protein sequence: CASSHPRQGLGELFF. The chain couples TRBV6-2 or TRBV6-3 to TRBJ2-2, with 7 bases identical to TRBD1. Trimming removed 5 bases from V and 8 bases from J; junction bases left unmatched: 11. The CDR3 has 15 amino acids. Germline V CDR1 and CDR2: MNHEY, SVGEGT.

The sample holds many counts of this clonotype. Given a much more abundant clone one base away, this may be a read error. The chain uses TRBV6-1 and TRBJ1-5; no definite D call. V shed 6 bases and J shed 0 bases, with 3 bases lying between them. The CDR3 spans 12 residues. CDR1 is MNHNS and CDR2 is SASEGT in the germline V gene. The CDR3 region is CASRFSNQPQHF. CDR3 DNA: TGTGCCAGCAGATTTAGCAATCAGCCCCAGCATTTT.

The V and J genes are TRBV6-1 and TRBJ2-7; D ambiguous. This CDR3 spans 11 amino acids. V was shortened by 7 bases and J by 9 bases, with 13 bases between the two germline ends. Germline V gives CDR1 MNHNS, CDR2 SASEGT. The CDR3, as DNA: TGTGCCAGCATGCACAACCTCGGGCAGTACTTC. It translates to CASMHNLGQYF.

This chain uses TRBV6-2 or TRBV6-3 with TRBJ2-7; 7 bases fit TRBD2. The CDR3 contains 15 residues. Looked up from germline, CDR1 is MNHEY and CDR2 is SVGEGT. Trimming removed 0 bases from V and 0 bases from J; junction bases left unmatched: 2. CDR3 sequence (DNA): TGTGCCAGCAGTTACTCGGCGGGAGTCTCCTACGAGCAGTACTTC. Translation: CASSYSAGVSYEQYF.

The chain links TRBV7-2 to TRBJ1-1; 8 bases align to TRBD1. Germline lookup yields CDR1 SGHTA and CDR2 FQGNSA. Trimming removed 1 base from V and 11 bases from J; junction bases left unmatched: 3. The CDR3 runs 12 residues. Written as DNA, the CDR3 is TGTGCCAGCAGCTTAGGGACAGGGAGGGCTTTCTTT. As protein: CASSLGTGRAFF.

The chain is built from TRBV7-2 and TRBJ1-5, with D possibly matching TRBD1 (5 bases). Germline values: CDR1 SGHTA, CDR2 FQGNSA. The CDR3 has 17 residues. V was shortened by 5 bases and J by 0 bases, with 17 bases between the two germline ends. The DNA of the CDR3 is TGTGCCAGCAGCCCTTACTCGGGGGAGAGTAGCAATCAGCCCCAGCATTTT. Translation: CASSPYSGESSNQPQHF.

J is TRBJ2-2 and V is TRBV13; D gene ambiguous. V lost 2 bases, J lost 6 bases, and 19 bases lay in between. CDR3 size: 17 residues. Germline lookup yields CDR1 PRHDT and CDR2 FYEKMQ (reference sequence). The CDR3 loop is CASSLTMETEWSGELFF. The CDR3 DNA sequence: TGTGCCAGCAGCTTAACCATGGAGACTGAATGGTCCGGGGAGCTGTTTTTT.

This clonotype showed up many times. The chain joins TRBV7-2 to TRBJ2-7; TRBD2 agrees at 8 bases. Germline-derived CDR1 and CDR2 are SGHTA and FQGNSA. Trimming removed 1 base from V and 7 bases from J; junction bases left unmatched: 12. CDR3 size: 16 residues. DNA of the CDR3: TGTGCCAGCAGCTTAGTCAGCGGGGGAGCCTCAGGAGAGCAGTACTTC. Translating gives CASSLVSGGASGEQYF.